The entry below gives a single T cell receptor beta chain sequence along with its context. Its antigen is not known. Sorting of CD4+ cells into CD25+CD127- cells was carried out for about 5 patients. PBMCs provided sorted CD4+ and CD8+ T cells. Germline V gives CDR1 SEHNR, CDR2 FQNEAQ (reference sequence). The CDR3 runs 18 residues. V was clipped by 8 bases and J by 1 base; unmatched bases: 15. These data belong to a study of CD8+ T cells in alopecia areata. Whole-study findings and limits: Scalp sequencing also captures normal skin's resident alphabeta T cells.

Once RNA had been extracted, it was reverse transcribed into cDNA to act as the sequencing template. Assay used: immunoSEQ multiplex PCR; TCRdb lists only in-frame clones, some missing. The data show about 37,000 clones, over 50% seen once. The chain joins TRBV7-9 to TRBJ2-1; 9 nucleotides line up with TRBD2. This sequence was found in a human donor with alopecia areata. Material: CD4+ Tregs sorted from blood. The CDR3 bases are TGTGCCAGCCCTAGGCGCCTAGCGGGGATAAGTTCCTACAATGAGCAGTTCTTC. Translation gives CASPRRLAGISSYNEQFF. Complete variable domain (other parts from reference TRBV7-9 and TRBJ2-1): DTGVSQNPRHKITKRGQNVTFRCDPISEHNRLYWYRQTLGQGPEFLTYFQNEAQLEKSRLLSDRFSAERPKGSFSTLEIQRTEQGDSAMYLCASPRRLAGISSYNEQFFGPGTRLTVL.